The 22 T cell receptor beta chains in this list originate from one sample, sequenced in a study of shared clonotypes between healthy human individuals. Assay used: immunoSEQ multiplex PCR; TCRdb lists only in-frame clones, some missing. The table includes roughly 2.2 million clones, 85% to 95% detected once. The sequencing input was naive CD4+ T cells from PBMCs. Subset specified: CD45RA+ positively selected. The receptors were gathered from a man aged 18 to 29 in good health. Some clones in this sample may be carry-over from other donors' samples.

The V gene is TRBV25-1, the J gene TRBJ2-7; D tentatively fits TRBD1 or TRBD2 (6 bases each). V lost 1 base to trimming and J lost 1 base, with 17 bases between them. The length of the CDR3 is 17 residues. Per germline, CDR1 MGHDK and CDR2 SYGVNS. The CDR3: CASSELGGLGLSYEQYF. The CDR3 coding sequence is TGTGCCAGCAGTGAATTAGGGGGGTTAGGACTTTCCTACGAGCAGTACTTC.

CDR3 region: CASSWVNSNEQFF. In nucleotides, the CDR3 is TGTGCCAGCAGCTGGGTGAACTCCAATGAGCAGTTCTTC. This chain uses TRBV5-4 with TRBJ2-1; D call uncertain. This CDR3 has 13 residues. With 3 bases removed from V and 6 bases from J, the gap between germline ends came to 10 bases. Germline V gene data show CDR1 as SGHNT and CDR2 as YYREEE (reference sequence).

The genes are TRBV10-3 and TRBJ2-2; unclear D gene. This CDR3 spans 14 amino acids. Germline lookup yields CDR1 ENHRY and CDR2 SYGVKD. The V end lost 3 bases, the J end lost 7 bases, and 12 bases lay between the germline ends. For the CDR3, the DNA is TGTGCCATCAGTGATGATAGCTCCATCGGGGAGCTGTTTTTT. Its translation is CAISDDSSIGELFF.

This sequence joins TRBV28 and TRBJ1-3; no firm D call. The CDR3 loop spans 17 amino acids. V lost 6 bases and J lost 0, with 18 bases in between. Germline V lookup: CDR1 MDHEN, CDR2 SYDVKM. The CDR3 here is CASSPTGILSSGNTIYF. In nucleotides, the CDR3 is TGTGCCAGCAGCCCTACCGGGATTTTGAGCTCTGGAAACACCATATATTTT. The whole variable domain, filled in from reference TRBV28 and TRBJ1-3, reads DVKVTQSSRYLVKRTGEKVFLECVQDMDHENMFWYRQDPGLGLRLIYFSYDVKMKEKGDIPEGYSVSREKKERFSLILESASTNQTSMYLCASSPTGILSSGNTIYFGEGSWLTVV.

This clone was counted a single time. J is TRBJ2-7 and V is TRBV7-9; no definite D call. This CDR3 region has 14 residues. V was cut by 2 bases and J by 6 bases, with 14 bases left in between. The germline CDR1 and CDR2 sequences are SEHNR and FQNEAQ (reference sequence). CDR3 amino acids: CASSLNPLLGEQYF. CDR3 nucleotide sequence: TGTGCCAGCAGCTTAAACCCCCTTTTGGGCGAGCAGTACTTC.

The J gene is TRBJ2-5, the V gene TRBV2; 11 bases agree with TRBD2. CDR3 length: 19 amino acids. V lost 8 bases, J lost 7 bases, and 24 bases stayed unmatched. Germline V gene sequence: CDR1 SNHLY, CDR2 FYNNEI. CDR3 nucleotides: TGTGCCAGCCAGAAAGGTGGTTTAGCGGGAGGGCCGTACTTGGGGACCCAGTACTTC. Its protein product is CASQKGGLAGGPYLGTQYF.

This clone appeared a single time. The chain couples TRBV19 to TRBJ2-6, with D unresolved. CDR1 and CDR2 from the germline V gene are LNHDA and SQIVND (reference sequence). This CDR3 is 15 amino acids long. The V end lost 2 bases, the J end lost 4 bases, and 9 bases lay between the germline ends. CDR3 in amino acids: CASSISFAGANVLTF. In DNA form, the CDR3 reads TGTGCCAGTAGTATATCGTTCGCGGGGGCCAACGTCCTGACTTTC.

The chain employs TRBV6-6 and TRBJ2-1; no clear D gene. The CDR3 covers 15 residues. Trimming cost V 0 bases and J 0 bases, with 6 bases left between them. Looked up from germline, CDR1 is MNHNY and CDR2 is SVGAGI (reference sequence). The CDR3 region is CASSYSLGSYNEQFF. CDR3 nucleotide sequence: TGTGCCAGCAGTTACTCCTTGGGCTCCTACAATGAGCAGTTCTTC.

Note on this clone: The sample carries other DNA sequences with the same CDR3. The rearrangement links TRBV28 to TRBJ1-2; D gene uncertain. In germline, CDR1 is MDHEN, CDR2 SYDVKM. CDR3 length: 12 residues. V dropped 2 bases and J dropped 6 bases, with 7 bases sitting between them. The CDR3 sequence is CASSLSRDGYTF. The CDR3 DNA reads TGTGCCAGCAGTTTAAGTCGGGATGGCTACACCTTC.

This clone has only a few counts. This chain joins TRBV6-5 and TRBJ1-1; the D is unclear. CDR3 length: 13 residues. Trimming removed 7 bases from V and 1 base from J, with 10 bases in between. The V gene's germline CDR1 is MNHEY and CDR2 SVGAGI. The CDR3: CASTSPQNTEAFF. CDR3 nucleotides: TGTGCCAGCACCTCCCCCCAGAACACTGAAGCTTTCTTT.

The CDR3: CASKRGDQPQHF. The CDR3 bases are TGTGCCTCGAAGAGGGGGGATCAGCCCCAGCATTTT. This chain connects TRBV30 to TRBJ1-5, with a weak D call TRBD1 (6 bases). The CDR3 runs to 12 residues. Germline CDR1 and CDR2: GTSNPN and SVGIG (reference sequence). The V end was cut by 7 bases, the J end by 5 bases, with 12 bases between.

The chain links TRBV30 to TRBJ2-1; unclear D gene. Trimming cost V 2 bases and J 4 bases, with 9 bases left between them. The germline CDR1 and CDR2 sequences are GTSNPN and SVGIG (reference sequence). This CDR3 comprises 13 residues. CDR3 coding DNA: TGTGCCTGGAGTTCCGATAGGTACAATGAGCAGTTCTTC. Its protein is CAWSSDRYNEQFF.

For the CDR3, the DNA is TGTGCCAGCAGCTTGGCCCCACGGACTAGCGGGAGACCCAATGAGCAGTTCTTC. It translates to CASSLAPRTSGRPNEQFF. The chain is built from TRBV5-8 and TRBJ2-1; TRBD2 matches at 13 bases. The CDR3 consists of 18 residues. The J segment lost 6 bases and the V segment lost 0 bases, leaving 9 bases of the junction unmatched. Germline CDR1 SGHTS, CDR2 YDEGEE.

This chain joins TRBV28 and TRBJ1-4; D is ambiguous. The germline CDR1 and CDR2 sequences are MDHEN and SYDVKM. V dropped 7 bases and J dropped 0 bases, with 24 bases sitting between them. The CDR3 totals 19 residues. DNA for the CDR3: TGTGCCAGCAAACTTCTCTCCGACTCGTTGGGGACAACTAATGAAAAACTGTTTTTT. It encodes CASKLLSDSLGTTNEKLFF.

The chain joins TRBV5-6 to TRBJ2-7; no clear D gene. There are 13 residues in the CDR3. Germline V gives CDR1 SGHDT, CDR2 YYEEEE. The germline V and J ends were trimmed by 1 base and 3 bases, with 8 bases remaining between them. In DNA, the CDR3 is TGTGCCAGCAGCTTGCTTCAGAACTACGAGCAGTACTTC. Translation: CASSLLQNYEQYF.

The chain couples TRBV7-7 to TRBJ2-1; TRBD2 agrees at 9 bases. The CDR3 is made up of 15 amino acids. After removal of 5 bases from V and 2 bases from J, the junction contained 4 bases not matched to a gene. The germline V gene encodes CDR1 SSHAT and CDR2 FNYEAQ (reference sequence). CDR3 amino acids: CASSRTSETYNEQFF. The CDR3 bases are TGTGCCAGCAGCCGGACTAGCGAGACCTACAATGAGCAGTTCTTC.

The chain couples TRBV2 to TRBJ1-5; the D gene is possibly TRBD1 (5 bases). CDR1 is SNHLY and CDR2 is FYNNEI in the germline V gene. V gave up 5 bases and J gave up 15 bases, with 14 bases separating them. This CDR3 is 11 amino acids long. CDR3 coding DNA: TGTGCCAGCAGTCAGCAGGGAAGTCCGCATTTT. Its translation: CASSQQGSPHF.

The chain couples TRBV15 to TRBJ2-2; 7 bases agree with TRBD2. V lost 2 bases, J lost 2 bases, and 2 bases stayed unmatched. The germline CDR1 and CDR2 sequences are LNHNV and YYDKDF (reference sequence). This CDR3 is built from 15 residues. Here the CDR3 reads CATSRPGLNTGELFF. The CDR3 DNA reads TGTGCCACCAGCAGACCGGGACTAAACACCGGGGAGCTGTTTTTT.

Only a few counts were recorded for this clone. Other DNA sequences in this specimen translate into the identical CDR3. This rearrangement joins TRBV7-3 to TRBJ1-1; no firm D call. Trimming shortened V by 5 bases and J by 0 bases, and 7 bases separated the two germline ends. Germline V gives CDR1 SGHTA, CDR2 FQGTGA. This CDR3 region has 13 residues. CDR3 residues: CASSPGLNTEAFF. CDR3 DNA sequence: TGTGCCAGCAGCCCGGGCCTGAACACTGAAGCTTTCTTT. The full variable domain, completed using reference TRBV7-3 and TRBJ1-1, is GAGVSQTPSNKVTEKGKYVELRCDPISGHTALYWYRQSLGQGPEFLIYFQGTGAADDSGLPNDRFFAVRPEGSVSTLKIQRTERGDSAVYLCASSPGLNTEAFFGQGTRLTVV.

V and J are TRBV2 and TRBJ2-7; D gene ambiguous. The CDR3 extends over 14 amino acids. V shed 7 bases and J shed 0 bases, with 13 bases lying between them. Germline values: CDR1 SNHLY, CDR2 FYNNEI. The CDR3 protein is CASKPGPNSYEQYF. In DNA form, the CDR3 reads TGTGCCAGCAAGCCGGGTCCCAACTCCTACGAGCAGTACTTC.

The V call is TRBV25-1, the J call TRBJ2-5, with 7 nucleotides matching TRBD1. CDR1 and CDR2 from the germline V gene are MGHDK and SYGVNS. The V and J ends lost 3 bases and 5 bases, in that order; junction bases with no gene match: 6. The length of the CDR3 is 14 residues. The CDR3 sequence: CASSDPQGMETQYF. The CDR3 nucleotides are TGTGCCAGCAGTGACCCACAGGGGATGGAGACCCAGTACTTC.

The genes are TRBV11-2 and TRBJ2-5; the match to TRBD2 covers 10 bases. Germline trimming cut 5 bases from V and 13 bases from J; bases unmatched to any gene: 10. The CDR3 is 13 residues long. Germline assignment: CDR1 SGHAT and CDR2 FQNNGV. This chain's CDR3 is CASSNPTSGRWYF. DNA for the CDR3: TGTGCCAGCAGCAACCCGACTAGCGGGCGGTGGTACTTC.